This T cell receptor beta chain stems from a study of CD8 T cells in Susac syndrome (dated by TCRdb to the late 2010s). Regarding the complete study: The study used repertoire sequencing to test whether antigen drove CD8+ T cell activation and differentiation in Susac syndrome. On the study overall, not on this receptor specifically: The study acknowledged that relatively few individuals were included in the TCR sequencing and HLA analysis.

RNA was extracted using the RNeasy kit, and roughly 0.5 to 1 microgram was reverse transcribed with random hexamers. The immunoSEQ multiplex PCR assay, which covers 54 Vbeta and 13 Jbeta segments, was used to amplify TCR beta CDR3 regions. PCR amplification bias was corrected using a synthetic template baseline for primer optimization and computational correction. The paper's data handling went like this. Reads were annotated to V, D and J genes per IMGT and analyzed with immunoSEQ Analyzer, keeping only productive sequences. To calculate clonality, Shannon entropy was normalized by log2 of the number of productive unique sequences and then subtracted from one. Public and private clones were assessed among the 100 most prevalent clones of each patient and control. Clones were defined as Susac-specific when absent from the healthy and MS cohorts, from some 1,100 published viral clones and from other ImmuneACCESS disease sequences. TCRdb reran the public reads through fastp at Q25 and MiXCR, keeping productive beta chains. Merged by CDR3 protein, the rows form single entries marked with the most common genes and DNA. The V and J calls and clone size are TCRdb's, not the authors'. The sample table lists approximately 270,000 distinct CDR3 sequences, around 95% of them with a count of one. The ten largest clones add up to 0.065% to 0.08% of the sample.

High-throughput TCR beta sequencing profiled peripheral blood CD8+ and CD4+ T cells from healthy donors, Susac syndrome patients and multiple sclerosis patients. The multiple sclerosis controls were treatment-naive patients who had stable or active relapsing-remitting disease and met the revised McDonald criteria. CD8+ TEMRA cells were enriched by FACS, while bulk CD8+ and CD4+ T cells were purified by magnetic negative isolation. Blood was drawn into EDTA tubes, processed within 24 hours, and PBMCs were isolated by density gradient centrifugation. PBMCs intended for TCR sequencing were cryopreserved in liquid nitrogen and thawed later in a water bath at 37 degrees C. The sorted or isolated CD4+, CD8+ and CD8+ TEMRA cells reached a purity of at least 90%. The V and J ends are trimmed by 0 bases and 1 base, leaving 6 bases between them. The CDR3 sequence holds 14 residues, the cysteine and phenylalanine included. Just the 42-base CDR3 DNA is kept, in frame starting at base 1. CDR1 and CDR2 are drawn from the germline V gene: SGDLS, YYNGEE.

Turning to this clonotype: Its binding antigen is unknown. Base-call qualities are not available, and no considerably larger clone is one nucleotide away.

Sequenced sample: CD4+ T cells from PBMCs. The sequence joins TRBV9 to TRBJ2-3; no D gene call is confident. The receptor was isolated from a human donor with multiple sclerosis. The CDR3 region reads CASSVEQRTDTQYF. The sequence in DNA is TGTGCCAGCAGCGTAGAACAGCGCACAGATACGCAGTATTTT.